Shown below are 3 T cell receptor beta chains from a single sample sequenced in a study of T cell responses to AZD1222 COVID-19 vaccine. Using immunoSEQ multiplex PCR, the repertoire was profiled, and TCRdb retains in-frame clones only, with some absent. The data contain about 82,000 clones, about 90% of them singletons. The sample here was peripheral blood, taken on day 0 of AZD1222 vaccination. The receptors were sampled from an adult in good health.

This chain uses TRBV11-3 with TRBJ1-6; D gene uncertain. The germline V gene has CDR1 SGHNT and CDR2 YENEEA. The CDR3 is 18 residues long. The V gene lost 5 bases and the J gene lost 0 bases, with 17 bases spanning the gap. As DNA, the CDR3 is TGTGCCAGCAGCCTCCGGCTTTGGCGTAGCTCCTATAATTCACCCCTCCACTTT. The encoded protein is CASSLRLWRSSYNSPLHF.

The chain carries TRBV9 and TRBJ1-5; 10 nucleotides align to TRBD1. Per the germline V gene, CDR1 is SGDLS and CDR2 is YYNGEE. V gave up 4 bases and J gave up 7 bases; unmatched junction bases: 8. The CDR3 totals 15 residues. CDR3 coding DNA: TGTGCCAGCAGCTTCGGGACAGGGGCAGGACAGCCCCAGCATTTT. Its protein product is CASSFGTGAGQPQHF.

The chain carries TRBV29-1 and TRBJ2-4; 11 bases agree with TRBD2. This CDR3 is 14 amino acids long. V lost 4 bases, J lost 6 bases, and 5 bases stayed unmatched. The germline CDR1 and CDR2 sequences are SQVTM and ANQGSEA. The CDR3 DNA is TGCAGCGTTGGGGCTAGCGGGGGGCTAAACATTCAGTACTTC. This sequence encodes CSVGASGGLNIQYF.